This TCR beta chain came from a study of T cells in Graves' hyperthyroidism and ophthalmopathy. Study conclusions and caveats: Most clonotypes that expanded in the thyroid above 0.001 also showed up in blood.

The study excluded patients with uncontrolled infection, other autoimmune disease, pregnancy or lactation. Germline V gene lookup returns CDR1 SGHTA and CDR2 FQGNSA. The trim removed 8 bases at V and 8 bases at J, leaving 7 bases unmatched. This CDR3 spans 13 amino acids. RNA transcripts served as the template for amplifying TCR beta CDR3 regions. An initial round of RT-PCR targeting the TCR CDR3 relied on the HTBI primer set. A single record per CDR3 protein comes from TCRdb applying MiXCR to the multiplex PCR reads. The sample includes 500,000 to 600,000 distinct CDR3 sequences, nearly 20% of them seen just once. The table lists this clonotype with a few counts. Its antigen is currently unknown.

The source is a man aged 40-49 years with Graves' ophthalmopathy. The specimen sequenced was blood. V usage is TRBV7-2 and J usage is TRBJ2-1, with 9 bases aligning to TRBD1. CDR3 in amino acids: CASGGDRGDEQFF. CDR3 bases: TGTGCCAGCGGGGGTGACAGGGGGGATGAGCAGTTCTTC.